The rows below give T cell receptor beta chains drawn from one sample of a study of OX40 agonist ivuxolimab in advanced cancers. Clones were read by immunoSEQ multiplex PCR, and TCRdb kept only the in-frame ones, dropping some. The sample shows tens of thousands of clones, 75% to 90% of them seen only once. Source: CD4+ or CD8+ T cells sorted from blood, taken in a trial of the OX40 agonist ivuxolimab. All receptors derive from an adult with an advanced solid tumor such as melanoma, head and neck, liver or kidney cancer. The CDR3 runs from the conserved cysteine through the conserved F or W. A D gene is named only where the DNA matches it firmly. Not all rows give a size; the values are once, few, many and, for expanded clones, a class.

size	V	J	D	CDR3	DNA
-	TRBV7-2	TRBJ2-7	-	CASSLAGTPFEQYF	TGTGCCAGCAGCTTAGCCGGGACTCCCTTCGAGCAGTACTTC
-	TRBV28	TRBJ2-6	-	CASIPAGAAGANVLTF	TGTGCCAGCATCCCGGCGGGGGCCGCCGGGGCCAACGTCCTGACTTTC
-	TRBV6-1	TRBJ1-2	-	CASSLSLEGWGYTF	TGTGCCAGCAGTTTATCGCTTGAGGGTTGGGGCTACACCTTC
-	TRBV4-3	TRBJ2-1	TRBD2	CASSQDFPWTSGRLNEQFF	TGCGCCAGCAGCCAAGATTTCCCTTGGACTAGCGGGAGGTTAAACGAGCAGTTCTTC
-	TRBV7-9	TRBJ1-4	-	CASSLSSGPTNEKLFF	TGTGCCAGCAGCTTATCTTCCGGACCTACGAATGAAAAACTGTTTTTT
-	TRBV6-5	TRBJ2-2	-	CASRGGGVNTGELFF	TGTGCCAGCAGGGGGGGAGGAGTAAACACCGGGGAGCTGTTTTTT
-	TRBV2	TRBJ1-6	-	CASSDGQGSSPLHF	TGTGCCAGCAGTGATGGCCAGGGGAGTTCACCCCTCCACTTT
few	TRBV9	TRBJ2-5	-	CASSQAVGGETQYF	TGTGCCAGCAGCCAGGCAGTGGGGGGAGAGACCCAGTACTTC
-	TRBV5-1	TRBJ2-2	-	CASSLAGTSNTGELFF	TGCGCCAGCAGCTTGGCCGGGACATCGAACACCGGGGAGCTGTTTTTT
-	TRBV5-4	TRBJ1-2	-	CASSPRQGVYGYTF	TGTGCCAGCAGCCCCCGGCAGGGAGTGTATGGCTACACCTTC
-	TRBV7-2	TRBJ1-1	-	CASSYAGSNTEAFF	TGTGCCAGCAGCTACGCAGGGTCTAACACTGAAGCTTTCTTT
-	TRBV6-5	TRBJ1-5	TRBD1	CASRQLDRGNQPQHF	TGTGCCAGCAGACAACTCGACAGGGGGAATCAGCCCCAGCATTTT
-	TRBV6-5	TRBJ2-2	-	CASSSGQGRRTGELFF	TGTGCCAGCAGTTCCGGGCAGGGAAGGAGAACCGGGGAGCTGTTTTTT
-	TRBV7-6	TRBJ1-3	-	CASSLEGTNSGNTIYF	TGTGCCAGCAGCTTAGAAGGGACAAATTCTGGAAACACCATATATTTT
few	TRBV27	TRBJ2-7	TRBD2	CASRAGTSGRGYDRAYEQYF	TGTGCCAGCAGGGCAGGGACTAGCGGGAGAGGGTATGATCGGGCCTACGAGCAGTACTTC
-	TRBV2	TRBJ2-7	-	CASSELSSSYEQYF	TGTGCCAGCAGTGAGTTGTCTAGCTCCTACGAGCAGTACTTC
-	TRBV6-6	TRBJ2-3	-	CASSYRQGGTDTQYF	TGTGCCAGCAGTTACAGACAGGGAGGGACAGATACGCAGTATTTT
-	TRBV4-1	TRBJ1-1	-	CASSPDRVMNTEAFF	TGCGCCAGCAGCCCCGATAGGGTCATGAACACTGAAGCTTTCTTT
-	TRBV4-1	TRBJ1-5	-	CASSQEMGAYQPQHF	TGCGCCAGCAGCCAAGAAATGGGGGCATATCAGCCCCAGCATTTT
-	TRBV18	TRBJ1-3	-	CASSGSWDLSGNTIYF	TGTGCCAGCTCGGGTTCTTGGGATCTCTCTGGAAACACCATATATTTT
-	TRBV29-1	TRBJ2-2	-	CSVYRAGELFF	TGCAGCGTATACAGGGCCGGGGAGCTGTTTTTT
once	TRBV5-6	TRBJ2-7	TRBD1	CASSAGTESSYEQYF	TGTGCCAGCAGCGCCGGGACAGAAAGCTCCTACGAGCAGTACTTC
-	TRBV29-1	TRBJ2-2	TRBD2	CSTTSGTPDGELFF	TGCAGCACAACTAGCGGGACGCCTGACGGGGAGCTGTTTTTT
few	TRBV10-2	TRBJ2-1	TRBD1	CASLQGNEQFF	TGCGCCAGCTTACAGGGGAATGAGCAGTTCTTC
-	TRBV7-2	TRBJ1-5	TRBD1	CASTRGGSNQPQHF	TGTGCCAGCACCAGGGGGGGTAGCAATCAGCCCCAGCATTTT
-	TRBV7-2	TRBJ2-5	-	CASSLDMGLLGETQYF	TGTGCCAGCAGCTTAGATATGGGCCTTCTTGGAGAGACCCAGTACTTC
-	TRBV7-8	TRBJ1-1	-	CASSSGQTTEAFF	TGTGCCAGCAGCTCCGGACAGACCACTGAAGCTTTCTTT
-	TRBV5-6	TRBJ1-4	-	CASSLRVNLNEKLFF	TGTGCCAGCAGCTTGAGGGTCAACCTTAATGAAAAACTGTTTTTT
-	TRBV30	TRBJ2-3	-	CAWTVGFTDTQYF	TGTGCCTGGACGGTTGGGTTCACAGATACGCAGTATTTT
-	TRBV5-6	TRBJ2-7	-	CASKWGNHEQYF	TGTGCCAGCAAATGGGGGAACCACGAGCAGTACTTC
-	TRBV14	TRBJ2-2	-	CASSQASALARELFF	TGTGCCAGCAGCCAAGCTAGCGCGCTCGCCCGGGAGCTGTTTTTT
-	TRBV15	TRBJ1-5	TRBD1	CATSNRQGLQPQHF	TGTGCCACCAGCAACAGACAGGGGCTTCAGCCCCAGCATTTT
-	TRBV7-9	TRBJ2-2	-	CASSLVYGGTGELFF	TGTGCCAGCAGCTTAGTGTACGGCGGAACCGGGGAGCTGTTTTTT
-	TRBV7-8	TRBJ1-5	-	CASRPRGGSNQPQHF	TGTGCCAGCAGACCCCGCGGAGGGAGCAATCAGCCCCAGCATTTT
-	TRBV11-2	TRBJ1-2	TRBD1	CASSLVGDRADGYTF	TGTGCCAGCAGCTTAGTGGGGGACAGGGCTGATGGCTACACCTTC
-	TRBV11-2	TRBJ2-3	TRBD1	CASSLGQGVNTDTQYF	TGTGCCAGCAGCTTAGGGCAGGGGGTGAACACAGATACGCAGTATTTT
-	TRBV7-2	TRBJ2-6	-	CASSLAGVGAAGANVLTF	TGTGCCAGCAGCTTAGCGGGAGTCGGGGCGGCTGGGGCCAACGTCCTGACTTTC
-	TRBV5-1	TRBJ2-7	TRBD1	CASSAGTGEFGGTHKQYF	TGCGCCAGCAGCGCCGGGACAGGGGAATTTGGCGGGACTCACAAGCAGTACTTC
-	TRBV30	TRBJ1-6	TRBD1	CAWKSGTGASPLHF	TGTGCCTGGAAAAGCGGGACAGGGGCTTCACCCCTCCACTTT
-	TRBV7-2	TRBJ2-7	TRBD1	CASSFLGQASYLYF	TGTGCCAGCAGCTTTCTGGGACAGGCCTCGTACTTGTACTTC
-	TRBV10-3	TRBJ2-7	TRBD1	CAISEGTGENSYEQYF	TGTGCCATCAGTGAGGGGACAGGGGAAAACTCCTACGAGCAGTACTTC
-	TRBV11-2	TRBJ2-1	TRBD2	CASSLSSGSKRTNEQFF	TGTGCCAGCAGCTTAAGCAGCGGGAGTAAACGAACGAATGAGCAGTTCTTC
-	TRBV6-1	TRBJ1-1	-	CASQRWGRNTEAFF	TGTGCCAGCCAGAGGTGGGGGCGGAACACTGAAGCTTTCTTT
-	TRBV6-5	TRBJ2-1	-	CASSYLGSGNNEQFF	TGTGCCAGCAGTTACCTCGGGAGTGGAAACAATGAGCAGTTCTTC
few	TRBV27	TRBJ2-2	-	CASSPSGETNTGELFF	TGTGCCAGCAGTCCCTCGGGGGAAACGAACACCGGGGAGCTGTTTTTT
-	TRBV10-1	TRBJ1-6	TRBD1	CASSVTGKDSPLHF	TGCGCCAGCAGTGTGACAGGGAAGGATTCACCCCTCCACTTT
-	TRBV7-9	TRBJ2-5	TRBD2	CASSLEKVTAGIGETQYF	TGTGCCAGCAGCTTAGAGAAGGTTACAGCGGGAATTGGGGAGACCCAGTACTTC
-	TRBV2	TRBJ1-2	-	CASSENYGYTF	TGTGCCAGCAGTGAAAACTATGGCTACACCTTC
few	TRBV6-6	TRBJ2-2	-	CASSEDSGELFF	TGTGCCAGCAGTGAGGACTCCGGGGAGCTGTTTTTT
-	TRBV7-2	TRBJ2-7	-	CASSLGRGVHEQYF	TGTGCCAGCAGCTTAGGAAGGGGTGTCCACGAGCAGTACTTC
-	TRBV9	TRBJ2-1	-	CASTTLQVASLNEQFF	TGTGCCAGCACCACACTTCAGGTGGCTAGCCTAAATGAGCAGTTCTTC
-	TRBV11-2	TRBJ2-2	TRBD2	CASSLTGRANTGELFF	TGTGCCAGCAGCTTAACCGGGAGGGCGAACACCGGGGAGCTGTTTTTT
-	TRBV7-2	TRBJ2-7	TRBD1	CASSYRVGQGASYEQYF	TGTGCCAGCAGCTATAGGGTGGGACAGGGGGCTTCGTACGAGCAGTACTTC
-	TRBV7-7	TRBJ2-2	-	CASSLGPLAGELFF	TGTGCCAGCAGCTTAGGACCTCTCGCCGGGGAGCTGTTTTTT
-	TRBV5-6	TRBJ1-1	-	CASSLYKRDSYTEAFF	TGTGCCAGCAGCTTATACAAAAGAGACAGCTACACTGAAGCTTTCTTT
-	TRBV5-5	TRBJ2-1	TRBD2	CASSLQLAGDEQFF	TGTGCCAGCAGCTTACAACTAGCGGGAGATGAGCAGTTCTTC
-	TRBV4-3	TRBJ1-3	TRBD1	CASSQTGSGGNTIYF	TGCGCCAGCAGCCAGACAGGGTCTGGAGGAAACACCATATATTTT
-	TRBV7-8	TRBJ1-1	-	CASSLGQGTEAFF	TGTGCCAGCAGCTTAGGTCAGGGAACGGAAGCTTTCTTT
-	TRBV6-1	TRBJ1-1	TRBD1	CASSATQGTEAFF	TGTGCCAGCAGTGCGACACAGGGGACTGAAGCTTTCTTT